Presented here are 29 T cell receptor beta chains from one specimen sequenced in a study of cytomegalovirus exposure and HLA in healthy donors. The PCR contained 60 Vbeta and 13 Jbeta primers. This table comes from immunoSEQ multiplex PCR, and its TCRdb copy is limited to in-frame clones, with some not included. This table holds roughly 190,000 clones, over 75% found once. The sequenced sample was PBMCs. The receptor source for this set is a man in his forties or fifties in good health and CMV-seronegative.

The chain recombines TRBV5-1 with TRBJ2-5; 11 nucleotides line up with TRBD1. V lost 4 bases, J lost 5 bases, and 7 bases stayed unmatched. The CDR3 is 15 residues long. CDR1 is SGHRS and CDR2 is YFSETQ in the germline V gene. CDR3 sequence (DNA): TGCGCCAGCAGCGCCGGGACAGGGGGTGTGGAGACCCAGTACTTC. Residues: CASSAGTGGVETQYF. Using reference TRBV5-1 and TRBJ2-5 for the parts outside the CDR3, the full variable domain is KAGVTQTPRYLIKTRGQQVTLSCSPISGHRSVSWYQQTPGQGLQFLFEYFSETQRNKGNFPGRFSGRQFSNSRSEMNVSTLELGDSALYLCASSAGTGGVETQYFGPGTRLLVL.

The CDR3, as DNA: TGTGCCAGCAGACCTCGGGACAGAAATGAAAAACTGTTTTTT. Its translation: CASRPRDRNEKLFF. The chain has TRBV7-9 and TRBJ1-4, with 7 bases lining up with TRBD1. The CDR3 is 14 amino acids. The germline V gene encodes CDR1 SEHNR and CDR2 FQNEAQ (reference sequence). J was trimmed by 5 bases and V by 6 bases; bases with no gene match: 6.

This chain links TRBV7-6 with TRBJ1-2, with TRBD1 identical over 8 bases. The V gene end was trimmed by 4 bases and the J gene end by 1 base; junction bases not matched to a gene: 8. The CDR3 contains 16 residues. Germline loops: CDR1 SGHVS, CDR2 FNYEAQ. The CDR3, as DNA: TGTGCCAGCAGCTCCGGACGGGACAGGAATAACTATGGCTACACCTTC. Protein product: CASSSGRDRNNYGYTF.

This clone was recorded only once. This chain uses TRBV5-6 with TRBJ2-7; tentative D call: TRBD1 (5 bases). In germline, CDR1 is SGHDT, CDR2 YYEEEE. Trimming took 3 bases from V and 5 from J, leaving 18 bases between them. The CDR3 is 15 amino acids. CDR3 nucleotides: TGTGCCAGCAGCTACAGGCAACTTTCCAAGAACGAGCAGTACTTC. Its translation is CASSYRQLSKNEQYF.

The V and J genes are TRBV10-2 and TRBJ1-6, with D maybe TRBD1 (6 bases). Germline V gives CDR1 WSHSY, CDR2 SAAADI. This CDR3 region has 14 residues. V was clipped by 4 bases and J by 10 bases, with 14 bases between them. The CDR3, as DNA: TGCGCCAGCAGTGCTAGCAGGGGTAACTCACCCCTCCACTTT. It translates to CASSASRGNSPLHF.

This chain connects TRBV27 to TRBJ2-7; possibly TRBD2 for D (5 bases). Germline V CDR1 and CDR2: MNHEY, SMNVEV (reference sequence). The V and J ends lost 5 bases and 4 bases respectively, with 12 bases between them. The CDR3 extends over 13 amino acids. For the CDR3, the DNA is TGTGCCAGCAGTCCGCGGGTCGTGTACGAGCAGTACTTC. This gives the protein CASSPRVVYEQYF.

The V gene is TRBV11-3, the J gene TRBJ2-2, with 8 positions matching TRBD1. Germline CDR1 and CDR2: SGHNT and YENEEA. Germline trimming cut 1 base from V and 7 bases from J; bases unmatched to any gene: 5. The CDR3 runs 15 residues. DNA for the CDR3: TGTGCCAGCAGCTTAGGGACAGGGCTTGGCGGGGAGCTGTTTTTT. This gives the protein CASSLGTGLGGELFF.

The chain links TRBV5-5 to TRBJ1-3; possibly TRBD1 for D (5 bases). Germline loops: CDR1 SGHKS, CDR2 YYEKEE (reference sequence). Trimming pared 1 base from V and 0 bases from J, leaving 5 bases between. The CDR3 has 14 residues. The CDR3, as DNA: TGTGCCAGCAGCTTGCAGGGCTCTGGAAACACCATATATTTT. This translates into CASSLQGSGNTIYF.

The V and J genes are TRBV7-9 and TRBJ1-2, with 8 nucleotides matching TRBD1. In germline, CDR1 is SEHNR, CDR2 FQNEAQ (reference sequence). Trimming cost V 3 bases and J 8 bases; bases outside gene matches: 8. This CDR3 is built from 14 residues. CDR3 DNA sequence: TGTGCCAGCAGCTTTGTGCAGGGGGCGCAGGGCTACACCTTC. Residues: CASSFVQGAQGYTF.

The gene calls are TRBV6-5 and TRBJ2-7, with 10 nucleotides matching TRBD1. The CDR3 consists of 13 residues. The ends lost 7 bases at V and 4 bases at J; junction bases unmatched: 4. Germline V lookup: CDR1 MNHEY, CDR2 SVGAGI. CDR3 nucleotide sequence: TGTGCCAGCACACGGGACAGGGGTTACGAGCAGTACTTC. This encodes CASTRDRGYEQYF.

The J gene is TRBJ2-7, the V gene TRBV6-1; D is uncertain. The germline V gene encodes CDR1 MNHNS and CDR2 SASEGT. There are 12 residues in the CDR3. Between the trimmed V and J ends, which lost 3 bases and 3 bases, there was a span of 6 bases. CDR3 DNA sequence: TGTGCCAGCAGTGAGTCTAACTACGAGCAGTACTTC. It yields the protein CASSESNYEQYF.

CDR3 bases: TGTGCCAGCTCACCACCTTCCGGAGCGGTCACAGATACGCAGTATTTT. Its translation: CASSPPSGAVTDTQYF. The J gene is TRBJ2-3, the V gene TRBV18; D is perhaps TRBD2 (5 bases). Trimming cost V 0 bases and J 2 bases, with 12 bases left between them. The germline V gene encodes CDR1 KGHSH and CDR2 LQKENI. CDR3 length equals 16 residues.

The chain is built from TRBV7-9 and TRBJ2-7, with a weak D call TRBD2 (5 bases). The germline gives CDR1 SEHNR, CDR2 FQNEAQ (reference sequence). Trimming pared 5 bases from V and 0 bases from J, leaving 8 bases between. This CDR3 spans 13 amino acids. This chain's CDR3 is CASSLGISYEQYF. The CDR3 DNA reads as TGTGCCAGCAGCCTCGGGATCTCCTACGAGCAGTACTTC.

This chain uses TRBV6-5 with TRBJ2-7; D remains ambiguous. CDR3 length: 13 amino acids. Germline V gives CDR1 MNHEY, CDR2 SVGAGI. Deletions cut 7 bases from V and 2 bases from J, with 12 bases between. This CDR3 is CASTNRVPYEQYF. The CDR3 DNA is TGTGCCAGCACGAACCGGGTCCCCTACGAGCAGTACTTC.

The chain recombines TRBV5-6 with TRBJ1-5; D ambiguous. The germline V gene has CDR1 SGHDT and CDR2 YYEEEE. The V end was cut by 0 bases, the J end by 5 bases, with 12 bases between. The CDR3 contains 15 residues. The CDR3 DNA reads as TGTGCCAGCAGCTTGGGGCCCCCGCTGGATCAGCCCCAGCATTTT. Translated, it gives CASSLGPPLDQPQHF.

V usage is TRBV29-1 and J usage is TRBJ2-1, with 7 bases identical to TRBD1. This CDR3 has 12 residues. V was pared by 8 bases and J by 6 bases, with 7 bases of the junction left unmatched. The germline CDR1 and CDR2 sequences are SQVTM and ANQGSEA. CDR3 coding DNA: TGCAGCTCCCCTGGACAGGCCAATGAGCAGTTCTTC. Translation: CSSPGQANEQFF.

The chain combines TRBV25-1 with TRBJ1-2, with 7 bases identical to TRBD1. The CDR3 loop spans 13 amino acids. After removal of 4 bases from V and 6 bases from J, the junction contained 5 bases not matched to a gene. CDR1 and CDR2 from the germline V gene are MGHDK and SYGVNS. CDR3 sequence reads: CASSGWGQNGYTF. The CDR3 DNA sequence: TGTGCCAGCAGTGGCTGGGGACAGAATGGCTACACCTTC.

The CDR3: CAISEWQGSNTIYF. The CDR3 DNA follows: TGTGCCATCAGTGAGTGGCAGGGGTCAAACACCATATATTTT. The chain links TRBV10-3 to TRBJ1-3, with a tentative D call TRBD1 (6 bases). V was trimmed by 1 base and J by 6 bases, leaving 10 bases between them. The germline CDR1 and CDR2 sequences are ENHRY and SYGVKD. This CDR3 has 14 residues.

The chain is built from TRBV13 and TRBJ2-7, with a possible D match to TRBD2 (5 bases). The V end was cut by 5 bases, the J end by 3 bases, with 17 bases between. CDR1 is PRHDT and CDR2 is FYEKMQ in the germline V gene (reference sequence). This CDR3 comprises 15 residues. The chain's CDR3 is CASSPGSSRGYEQYF. In DNA, the CDR3 is TGTGCCAGCAGCCCCGGGTCGAGTCGGGGCTACGAGCAGTACTTC.

About this clone: The same CDR3 arises from other DNA sequences in this sample as well. The chain employs TRBV18 and TRBJ1-1; D not resolved. The CDR3 spans 15 residues. The V gene lost 4 bases and the J gene lost 4 bases, with 16 bases spanning the gap. Germline CDR1 and CDR2: KGHSH and LQKENI. CDR3 sequence: CASSLSSLGSTEAFF. Here the CDR3 DNA reads TGTGCCAGCTCACTATCCTCTTTAGGGAGCACTGAAGCTTTCTTT.

This clone was seen a handful of times. The chain carries TRBV27 and TRBJ2-1; 8 bases line up with TRBD2. The CDR3 contains 15 residues. With 6 bases clipped from V and 7 bases from J, the junction kept 11 bases outside the gene matches. Germline V gives CDR1 MNHEY, CDR2 SMNVEV (reference sequence). This chain's CDR3 is CASSPYPGLVNEQFF. The CDR3 nucleotides read TGTGCCAGCAGCCCATATCCGGGACTAGTGAATGAGCAGTTCTTC.

CDR3 in DNA: TGTGCCAGCAGCTTAGGTACGGGACACACAGATACGCAGTATTTT. The encoded protein is CASSLGTGHTDTQYF. The J gene is TRBJ2-3, the V gene TRBV11-2; D may be TRBD1 (6 bases). Germline assignment: CDR1 SGHAT and CDR2 FQNNGV. V lost 1 base and J lost 2, with 10 bases in between. This CDR3 contains 15 residues.

This chain uses TRBV6-1 with TRBJ1-3; D is unresolved. Trimming stripped 0 bases from V and 4 bases from J, with 7 bases between. This CDR3 has 14 residues. Germline V CDR1 and CDR2: MNHNS, SASEGT. In DNA form, the CDR3 reads TGTGCCAGCAGTGAAGCCCGACTGGGAAACACCATATATTTT. Translating it yields CASSEARLGNTIYF.

The chain has TRBV5-1 and TRBJ1-2; unclear D gene. V shed 2 bases and J shed 6 bases, with 11 bases lying between them. Germline CDR1 is SGHRS and CDR2 is YFSETQ. CDR3 length equals 13 residues. The CDR3 coding sequence is TGCGCCAGCAGCTTAGGAGGGTATGATGGCTACACCTTC. It codes for CASSLGGYDGYTF. Combining the CDR3 with reference TRBV5-1 and TRBJ1-2 gives the whole variable domain KAGVTQTPRYLIKTRGQQVTLSCSPISGHRSVSWYQQTPGQGLQFLFEYFSETQRNKGNFPGRFSGRQFSNSRSEMNVSTLELGDSALYLCASSLGGYDGYTFGSGTRLTVV.

This clone occurred a few times. The chain recombines TRBV7-2 with TRBJ2-2, with a possible D match to TRBD1 (5 bases). With 5 bases removed from V and 6 bases from J, the gap between germline ends came to 10 bases. Per germline, CDR1 SGHTA and CDR2 FQGNSA. This CDR3 is 13 amino acids long. The chain's CDR3 is CASSTGVAGELFF. Written as DNA, the CDR3 is TGTGCCAGCAGCACAGGTGTTGCCGGGGAGCTGTTTTTT.

The chain couples TRBV19 to TRBJ1-6, with 9 nucleotides matching TRBD1. This CDR3 contains 15 residues. Trimming took 6 bases from V and 5 from J; bases not matched to a gene: 5. Germline CDR1 is LNHDA and CDR2 is SQIVND (reference sequence). The chain's CDR3 is CASRTRDRDNSPLHF. Here the CDR3 DNA reads TGTGCCAGTAGAACCCGGGACAGGGATAATTCACCCCTCCACTTT.

The V and J genes are TRBV2 and TRBJ2-2, with 11 bases matching TRBD1. CDR1 and CDR2 (germline): SNHLY, FYNNEI. CDR3 size: 15 residues. J was trimmed by 6 bases and V by 8 bases; bases with no gene match: 8. The CDR3 nucleotides are TGTGCCAGCCGGGGACAGGGGGAAGAGGCCGGGGAGCTGTTTTTT. Translating it yields CASRGQGEEAGELFF.

The chain is built from TRBV27 and TRBJ1-2, with D perhaps matching TRBD1 (6 bases). The CDR3 is 16 amino acids. The ends were cut back, 5 bases at V and 4 bases at J, with 20 bases in the middle. Germline V gives CDR1 MNHEY, CDR2 SMNVEV (reference sequence). This CDR3 reads CASSPNPQGLIYGYTF. CDR3 sequence (DNA): TGTGCCAGCAGTCCAAACCCTCAGGGGCTTATCTATGGCTACACCTTC.

The V gene is TRBV11-2, the J gene TRBJ1-1; D is undetermined. The CDR3 runs to 18 residues. The V end was cut by 1 base, the J end by 0 bases, with 18 bases between. Germline V gene lookup returns CDR1 SGHAT and CDR2 FQNNGV. The DNA of the CDR3 is TGTGCCAGCAGCTTAGTCATTGGAGGGATAGACATGAACACTGAAGCTTTCTTT. This gives the protein CASSLVIGGIDMNTEAFF.